This TCR beta chain was identified during a study of beta chain features in type 1 diabetes. Sequencing targeted expressed TCRB transcripts, as all isolated RNA had been reverse transcribed. The assay was immunoSEQ multiplex PCR, and TCRdb's table has in-frame clones only and misses some. Of about 930,000 clones listed, roughly 15% were seen once; the top ten hold 0.02% to 0.025%. CDR3 size: 18 residues. Trimming pared 1 base from V and 1 base from J, leaving 20 bases between. Germline loops: CDR1 SGHRS, CDR2 YFSETQ. This TCR was recovered from a woman between 18 and 29 years old in good health. Input material: naive CD4+ T cells from blood. The genes are TRBV5-1 and TRBJ2-5; tentatively, D is TRBD1 or TRBD2 (6 bases each). The CDR3 reads CASSLSPGGGGLQETQYF. CDR3 coding DNA: TGCGCCAGCAGCTTGAGTCCGGGCGGAGGGGGACTCCAAGAGACCCAGTACTTC.